This TCR beta chain emerged from a study of post-analysis software for immune sequencing data. Across the study: Relapsing-remitting, secondary progressive and progressive-relapsing multiple sclerosis courses were included. Broader study findings: Five or six TRBV segments, TRBV5-6, TRBV5-1 and TRBV20-1 among them, were found more frequent in patients than controls. F measure showed strong co-clustering of same-batch samples. Those with multiple sclerosis, the patient group, showed significantly lower normalized Chao1 diversity than controls.

Between the trimmed V and J ends, which lost 5 bases and 4 bases, there was a span of 20 bases. The CDR3 has 16 amino acids. Germline CDR1 SEHNR, CDR2 FQNEAQ (reference sequence). A remark on this clonotype: Its antigen is not known.

Sequencing libraries made from TCR beta cDNA carried unique molecular identifiers. Input populations of 1 to 10 million T cells gave rise to around 480,000 cDNA molecules. MiXCR, applied by TCRdb to the PCR reads, yields one record per CDR3 protein. This table holds about 540,000 distinct CDR3 sequences, around 34% found once. Sequencing was done on a sample of blood. The sequence came from a girl aged 2-17 years with multiple sclerosis. The chain carries TRBV7-9 and TRBJ1-2; tentatively, D is TRBD1 (6 bases). CDR3 protein: CASSPRAGVPGYGYTF. CDR3 nucleotides: TGTGCCAGCAGCCCCCGGGCAGGGGTGCCGGGCTATGGCTACACCTTC. Together with reference TRBV7-9 and TRBJ1-2, the CDR3 gives the full variable domain: DTGVSQNPRHKITKRGQNVTFRCDPISEHNRLYWYRQTLGQGPEFLTYFQNEAQLEKSRLLSDRFSAERPKGSFSTLEIQRTEQGDSAMYLCASSPRAGVPGYGYTFGSGTRLTVV.